This T cell receptor (beta chain) is drawn from a study of T cells expressing NK-cell markers. Study background: Cells sorted as CD3+CD56+NKG2C+, CD3+CD56+NKG2C- and CD3+CD56-NKG2C+ T cells supplied the TCR beta repertoires. General study results and limits: One observes that, in a handful of donors, these clonotypes were also the leading ones within the CD3+CD56-NKG2C+ fraction.

The CDR3 runs to 18 residues. CDR1 is MNHEY, CDR2 SMNVEV, per germline (reference sequence). TCRdb reanalyzed the 5' RACE reads and collapses them to one entry per CDR3 protein, without DNA. This sample's table has under 500,000 distinct CDR3 sequences. Concerning this clonotype itself: Its specificity is unknown.

The source of this sequence is a woman aged 18-70 years in good health. This chain connects TRBV27 to TRBJ2-2; TCRdb returns TRBD2, unconfirmable since there is no DNA. The material sequenced was blood T cells: a sorted CD56 or NKG2C T cell subset, CD4+ or CD8+ T cells, or bulk PBMC T cells (not recorded which). CDR3 in amino acids: CASSLSGLAGGFGGELFF.